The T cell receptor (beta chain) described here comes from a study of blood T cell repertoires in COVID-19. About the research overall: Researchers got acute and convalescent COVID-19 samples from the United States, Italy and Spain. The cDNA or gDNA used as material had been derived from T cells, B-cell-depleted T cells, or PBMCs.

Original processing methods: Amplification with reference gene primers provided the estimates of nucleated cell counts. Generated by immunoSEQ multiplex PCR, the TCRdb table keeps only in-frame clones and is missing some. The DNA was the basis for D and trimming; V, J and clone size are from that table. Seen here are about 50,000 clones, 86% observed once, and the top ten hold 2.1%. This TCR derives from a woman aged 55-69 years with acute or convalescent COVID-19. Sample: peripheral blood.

Written as DNA, the CDR3 is TGTGCCAGCAGCTTATCACTAACCACAGATACGCAGTATTTT. This translates into CASSLSLTTDTQYF. The rearrangement links TRBV11-2 to TRBJ2-3; no clear D. The germline CDR1 and CDR2 sequences are SGHAT and FQNNGV. The V end lost 2 bases, the J end lost 2 bases, and 8 bases lay between the germline ends. This CDR3 has 14 residues.